This T cell receptor beta chain was sequenced for a study of T cells in Graves' hyperthyroidism and ophthalmopathy. Patients counted as stable if ophthalmopathy did not develop within 18 months. Recently diagnosed hyperthyroidism of less than 2 months' duration affected patients aged 18 to 65. Diagnoses rested on clinical symptoms, serum thyroxine and TRAb, thyroid ultrasound and orbital computed tomography. This clonotype showed up just a few times. Its antigen is not identified. The CDR3 sequence is 12 residues long. CDR1 and CDR2 from the germline V gene are SQVTM and ANQGSEA. V shed 7 bases, J shed 5 bases, and the junction held 7 bases outside the gene matches. Template material for amplifying TCR beta CDR3 regions consisted of RNA transcripts. The study used the HTBI primer set for a first-round RT-PCR of the TCR CDR3. TCRdb independently ran MiXCR on the multiplex PCR reads; one entry per CDR3 protein. The profile covers nearly 750,000 distinct CDR3 sequences, with 35% appearing a single time and roughly 31% taken by the ten largest.

Study-wide findings and caveats: Ophthalmopathy and stable hyperthyroidism were told apart by a 13 V-J model.

Source material: blood. The chain employs TRBV29-1 and TRBJ2-5, with 7 bases fitting TRBD2. The TCR comes from a woman aged 35 to 49 with Graves' hyperthyroidism. CDR3 sequence reads: CSAKTSRETQYF. The DNA of the CDR3 is TGCAGCGCAAAGACTAGCAGGGAGACCCAGTACTTC.